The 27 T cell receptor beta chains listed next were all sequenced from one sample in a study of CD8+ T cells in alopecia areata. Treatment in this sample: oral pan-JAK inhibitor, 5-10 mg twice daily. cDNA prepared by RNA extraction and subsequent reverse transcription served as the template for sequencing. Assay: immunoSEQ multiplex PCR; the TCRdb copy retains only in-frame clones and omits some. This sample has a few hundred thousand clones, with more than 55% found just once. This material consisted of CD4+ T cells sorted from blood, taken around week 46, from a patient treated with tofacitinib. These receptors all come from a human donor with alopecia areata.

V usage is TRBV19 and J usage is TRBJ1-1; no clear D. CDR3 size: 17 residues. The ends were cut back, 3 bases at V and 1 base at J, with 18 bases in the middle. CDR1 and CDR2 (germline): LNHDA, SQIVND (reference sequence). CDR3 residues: CASSIGRSGLRNTEAFF. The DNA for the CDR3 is TGTGCCAGTAGTATTGGAAGATCGGGTTTGAGGAACACTGAAGCTTTCTTT.

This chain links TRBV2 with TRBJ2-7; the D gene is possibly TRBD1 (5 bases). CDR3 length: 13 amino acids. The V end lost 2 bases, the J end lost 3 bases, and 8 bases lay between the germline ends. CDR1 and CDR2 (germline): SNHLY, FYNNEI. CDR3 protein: CASSEFRDYEQYF. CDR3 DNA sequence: TGTGCCAGCAGTGAATTCAGGGACTACGAGCAGTACTTC.

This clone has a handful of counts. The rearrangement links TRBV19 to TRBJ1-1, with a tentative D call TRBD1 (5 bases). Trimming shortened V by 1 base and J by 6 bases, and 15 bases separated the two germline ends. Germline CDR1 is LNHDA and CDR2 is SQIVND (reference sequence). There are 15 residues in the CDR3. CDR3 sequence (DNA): TGTGCCAGTAGTATAGGGTCGGGCCCGGGGGCTGAAGCTTTCTTT. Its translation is CASSIGSGPGAEAFF. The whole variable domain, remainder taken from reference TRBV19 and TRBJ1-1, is DGGITQSPKYLFRKEGQNVTLSCEQNLNHDAMYWYRQDPGQGLRLIYYSQIVNDFQKGDIAEGYSVSREKKESFPLTVTSAQKNPTAFYLCASSIGSGPGAEAFFGQGTRLTVV.

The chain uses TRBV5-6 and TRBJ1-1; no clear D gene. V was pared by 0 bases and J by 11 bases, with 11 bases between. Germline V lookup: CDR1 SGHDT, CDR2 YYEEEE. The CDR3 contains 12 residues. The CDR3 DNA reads TGTGCCAGCAGCTTGGTTTCCGGGAATGCTTTCTTT. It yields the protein CASSLVSGNAFF.

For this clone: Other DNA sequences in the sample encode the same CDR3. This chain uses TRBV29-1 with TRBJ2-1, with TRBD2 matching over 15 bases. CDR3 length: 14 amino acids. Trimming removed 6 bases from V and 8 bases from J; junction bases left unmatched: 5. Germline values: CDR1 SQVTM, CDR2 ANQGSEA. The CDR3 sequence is CSVGLAGGRDEQFF. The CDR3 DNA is TGCAGCGTCGGACTAGCGGGGGGGAGGGATGAGCAGTTCTTC.

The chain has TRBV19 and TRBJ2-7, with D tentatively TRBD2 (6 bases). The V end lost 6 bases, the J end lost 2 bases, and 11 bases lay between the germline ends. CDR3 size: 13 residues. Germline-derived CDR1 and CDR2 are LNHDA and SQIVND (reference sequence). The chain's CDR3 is CASSGGPPYEQYF. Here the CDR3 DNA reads TGTGCCAGTAGCGGGGGTCCCCCCTACGAGCAGTACTTC.

Written as DNA, the CDR3 is TGTGCCAGCAGTTTTGGGGGACGGCCACGGACTTTCACAGATACGCAGTATTTT. Protein product: CASSFGGRPRTFTDTQYF. The chain carries TRBV27 and TRBJ2-3; D tentatively fits TRBD1 or TRBD2 (5 bases each). V lost 3 bases and J 2 bases, leaving 21 bases between the germline ends. The germline V gene has CDR1 MNHEY and CDR2 SMNVEV (reference sequence). The CDR3 consists of 18 residues.

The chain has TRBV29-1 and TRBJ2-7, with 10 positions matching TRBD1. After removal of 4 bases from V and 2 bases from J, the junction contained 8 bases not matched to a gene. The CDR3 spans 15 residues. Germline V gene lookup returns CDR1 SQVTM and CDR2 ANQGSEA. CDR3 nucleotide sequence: TGCAGCGTTGTAGGGACAGGGGTTTCGGCCTACGAGCAGTACTTC. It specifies CSVVGTGVSAYEQYF.

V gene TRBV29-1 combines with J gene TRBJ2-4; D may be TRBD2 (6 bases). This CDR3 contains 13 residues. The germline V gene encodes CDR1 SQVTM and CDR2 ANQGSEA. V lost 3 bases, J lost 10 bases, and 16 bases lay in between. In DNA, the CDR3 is TGCAGCGTTGATATTGGGCGGGGTGGGATTCAGTACTTC. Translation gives CSVDIGRGGIQYF.

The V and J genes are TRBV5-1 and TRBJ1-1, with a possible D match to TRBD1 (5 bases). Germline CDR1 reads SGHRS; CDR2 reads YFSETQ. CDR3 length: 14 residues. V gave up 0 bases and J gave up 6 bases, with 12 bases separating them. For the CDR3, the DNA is TGCGCCAGCAGCTTGGCCGGGAGGGGCTCTGAAGCTTTCTTT. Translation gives CASSLAGRGSEAFF.

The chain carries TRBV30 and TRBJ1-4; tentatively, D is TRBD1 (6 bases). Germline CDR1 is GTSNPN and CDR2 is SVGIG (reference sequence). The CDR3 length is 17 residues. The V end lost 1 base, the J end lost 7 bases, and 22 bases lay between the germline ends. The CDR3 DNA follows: TGTGCCTGGAGTGCTTCTGTCAACAGGGAGTTCGGTGAAAAACTGTTTTTT. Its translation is CAWSASVNREFGEKLFF.

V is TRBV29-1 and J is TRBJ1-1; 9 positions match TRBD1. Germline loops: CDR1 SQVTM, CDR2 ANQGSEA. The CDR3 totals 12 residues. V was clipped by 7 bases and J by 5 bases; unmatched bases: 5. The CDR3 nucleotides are TGCAGCGGGGGGACAGGGATAACTGAAGCTTTCTTT. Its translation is CSGGTGITEAFF.

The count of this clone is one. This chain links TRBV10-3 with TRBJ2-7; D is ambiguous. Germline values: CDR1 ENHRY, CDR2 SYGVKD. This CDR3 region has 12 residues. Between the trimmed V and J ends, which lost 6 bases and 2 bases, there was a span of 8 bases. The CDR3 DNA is TGTGCCATCAGGCAGGAGCCCTACGAGCAGTACTTC. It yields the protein CAIRQEPYEQYF.

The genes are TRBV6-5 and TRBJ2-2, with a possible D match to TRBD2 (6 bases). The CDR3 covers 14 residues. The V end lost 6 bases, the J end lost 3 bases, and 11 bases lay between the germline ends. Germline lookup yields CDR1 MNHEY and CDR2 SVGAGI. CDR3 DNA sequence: TGTGCCAGCAGGGGGACTTCGCACACCGGGGAGCTGTTTTTT. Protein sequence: CASRGTSHTGELFF.

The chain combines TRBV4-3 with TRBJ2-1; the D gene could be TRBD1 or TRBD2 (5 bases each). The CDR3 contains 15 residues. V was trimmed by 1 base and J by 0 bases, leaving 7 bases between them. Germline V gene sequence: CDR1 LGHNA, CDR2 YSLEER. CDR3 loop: CASSQGGSSYNEQFF. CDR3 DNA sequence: TGCGCCAGCAGCCAAGGGGGGAGCTCCTACAATGAGCAGTTCTTC.

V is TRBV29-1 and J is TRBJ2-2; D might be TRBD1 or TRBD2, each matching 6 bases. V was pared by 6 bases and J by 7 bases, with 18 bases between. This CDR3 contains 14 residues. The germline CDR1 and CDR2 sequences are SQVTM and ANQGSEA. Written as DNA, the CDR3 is TGCAGCGTCCGTGGGGGGCGGGGCAGCGGGGAGCTGTTTTTT. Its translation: CSVRGGRGSGELFF.

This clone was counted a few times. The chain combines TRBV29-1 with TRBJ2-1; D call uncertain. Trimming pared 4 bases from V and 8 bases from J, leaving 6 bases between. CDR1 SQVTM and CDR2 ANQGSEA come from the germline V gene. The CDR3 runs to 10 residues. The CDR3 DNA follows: TGCAGCGTTGTTCACCATGAGCAGTTCTTC. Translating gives CSVVHHEQFF.

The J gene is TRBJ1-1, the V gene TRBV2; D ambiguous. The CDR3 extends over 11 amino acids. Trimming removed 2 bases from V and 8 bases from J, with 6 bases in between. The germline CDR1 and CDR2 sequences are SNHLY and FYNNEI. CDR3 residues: CASSEMGEAFF. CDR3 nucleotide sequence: TGTGCCAGCAGTGAAATGGGGGAAGCTTTCTTT.

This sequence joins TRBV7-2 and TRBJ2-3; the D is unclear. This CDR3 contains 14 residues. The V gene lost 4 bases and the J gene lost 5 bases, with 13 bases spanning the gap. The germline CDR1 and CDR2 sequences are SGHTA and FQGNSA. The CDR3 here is CASSSPLGGDTQYF. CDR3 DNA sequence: TGTGCCAGCAGCTCACCTCTCGGTGGAGATACGCAGTATTTT.

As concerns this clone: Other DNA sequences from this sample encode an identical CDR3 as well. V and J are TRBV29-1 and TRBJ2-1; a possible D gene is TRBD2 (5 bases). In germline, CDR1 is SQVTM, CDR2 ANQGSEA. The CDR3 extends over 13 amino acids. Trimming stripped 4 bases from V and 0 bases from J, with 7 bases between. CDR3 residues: CSVGGSSYNEQFF. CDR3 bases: TGCAGCGTTGGAGGGAGCTCCTACAATGAGCAGTTCTTC.

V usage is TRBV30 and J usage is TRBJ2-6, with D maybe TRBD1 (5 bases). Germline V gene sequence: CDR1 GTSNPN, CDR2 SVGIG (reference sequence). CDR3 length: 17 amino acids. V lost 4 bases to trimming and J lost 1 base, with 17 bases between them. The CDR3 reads CAWNPGRVRSGANVLTF. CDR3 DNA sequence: TGTGCCTGGAACCCGGGCAGGGTCAGATCTGGGGCCAACGTCCTGACTTTC.

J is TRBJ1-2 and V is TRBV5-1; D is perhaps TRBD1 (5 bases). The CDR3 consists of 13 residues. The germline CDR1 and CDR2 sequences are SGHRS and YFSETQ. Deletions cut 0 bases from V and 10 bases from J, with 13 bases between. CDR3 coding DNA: TGCGCCAGCAGCTTGGCCCAGGGTGGAGTCTACACCTTC. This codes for CASSLAQGGVYTF.

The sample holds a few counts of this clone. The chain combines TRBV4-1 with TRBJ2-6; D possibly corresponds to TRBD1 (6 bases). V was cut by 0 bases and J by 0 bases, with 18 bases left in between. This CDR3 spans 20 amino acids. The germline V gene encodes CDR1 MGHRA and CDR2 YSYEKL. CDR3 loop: CASSQDPDSSVHSGANVLTF. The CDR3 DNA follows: TGCGCCAGCAGCCAAGATCCGGACAGTTCAGTACACTCTGGGGCCAACGTCCTGACTTTC.

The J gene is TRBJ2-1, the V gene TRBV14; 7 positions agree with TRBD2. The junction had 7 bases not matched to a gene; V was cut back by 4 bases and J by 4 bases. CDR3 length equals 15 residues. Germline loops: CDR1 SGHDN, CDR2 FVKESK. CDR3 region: CASSLLRTRYNEQFF. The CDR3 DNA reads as TGTGCCAGCAGCCTTTTAAGGACTAGATACAATGAGCAGTTCTTC.

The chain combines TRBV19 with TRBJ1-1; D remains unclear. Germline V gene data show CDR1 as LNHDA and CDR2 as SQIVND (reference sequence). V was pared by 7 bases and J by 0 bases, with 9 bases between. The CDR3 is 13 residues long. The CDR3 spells CASTKELNTEAFF. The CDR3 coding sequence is TGTGCCAGTACAAAGGAGCTGAACACTGAAGCTTTCTTT.

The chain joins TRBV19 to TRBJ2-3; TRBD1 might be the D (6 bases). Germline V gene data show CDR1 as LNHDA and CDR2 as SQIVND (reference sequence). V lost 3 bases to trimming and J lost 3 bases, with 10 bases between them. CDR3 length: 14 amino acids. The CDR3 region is CASSIGQGTDTQYF. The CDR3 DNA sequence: TGTGCCAGTAGTATTGGGCAGGGGACAGATACGCAGTATTTT.

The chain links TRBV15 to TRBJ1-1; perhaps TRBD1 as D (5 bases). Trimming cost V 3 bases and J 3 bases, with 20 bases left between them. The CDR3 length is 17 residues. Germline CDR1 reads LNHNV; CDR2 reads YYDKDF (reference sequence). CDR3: CATSSTSGFRADTEAFF. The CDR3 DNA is TGTGCCACCAGCAGTACCTCAGGGTTTCGGGCGGACACTGAAGCTTTCTTT.